This T cell receptor beta chain was sequenced for a study of T cell repertoires in cytomegalovirus infection (dated by TCRdb to about 2019). Concerning the study at large: Donor HLA type was relevant to the analysis, as public TCR beta signatures indicated carriage of CMV infection together with the matching HLA type. Results and caveats for the whole study, not just this receptor: In both this cohort and an independent roughly 400-donor cohort, the cumulative frequency of public TCR beta family members distinguished carriers of CMV infection plus the relevant HLA type. The ex vivo response was dominated by HLA-C-restricted CMV-specific TCR beta clonotypes, and the single most frequent clonotype in two of eight donors was supplied by these HLA-C-restricted clonotypes.

Sequencing used an Illumina HiSeq 1500. TCRdb reprocessed the public reads (quality trimming at Q25 with fastp, clone calling with MiXCR) and kept in-frame beta chains. Rows with a matching CDR3 protein are joined into one entry that keeps the most common DNA and genes. The sample table contains about 530,000 distinct CDR3 sequences; only one count was recorded for around 27% of them. Together, the top ten hold less than 15% of the sample. V sheds 8 bases and J sheds 5 bases, leaving 22 bases between their ends. The CDR3 runs 15 amino acids, cysteine and phenylalanine included. Just CDR3 DNA is preserved here, 45 bases in frame from base 1. Details on this clonotype: Its recognized antigen is unknown. Per-base quality was not reported, and no clone a single base away is much larger than it.

The V and J segments used are TRBV5-3 and TRBJ1-1; TRBD1 might be the D gene, on 5 matching bases. TRBV5-3 is flagged as an ORF with uncertain function. The specimen sequenced was PBMCs. The sequence was obtained from a human donor in good health (CMV status not recorded). Some clones in this sample may be carry-over from other donors' samples. The nucleotides are TGTGCCAGCAGCCCCGGCAGGGTATCTCTTACTGAAGCTTTCTTT. Its product reads: CASSPGRVSLTEAFF.